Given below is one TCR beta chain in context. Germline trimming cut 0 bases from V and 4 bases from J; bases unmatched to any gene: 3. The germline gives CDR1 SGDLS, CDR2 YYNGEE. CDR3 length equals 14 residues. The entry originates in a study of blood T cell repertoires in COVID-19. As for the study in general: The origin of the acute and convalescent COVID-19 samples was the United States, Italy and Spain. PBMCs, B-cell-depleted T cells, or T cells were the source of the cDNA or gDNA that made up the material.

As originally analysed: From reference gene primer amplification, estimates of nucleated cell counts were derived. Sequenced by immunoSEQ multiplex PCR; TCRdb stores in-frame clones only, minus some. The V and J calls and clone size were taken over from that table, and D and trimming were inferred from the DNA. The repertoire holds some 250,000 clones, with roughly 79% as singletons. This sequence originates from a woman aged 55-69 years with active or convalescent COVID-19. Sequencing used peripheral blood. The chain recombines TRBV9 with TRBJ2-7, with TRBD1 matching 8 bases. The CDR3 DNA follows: TGTGCCAGCAGCGTAGCCGGGACAGGATACGAGCAGTACTTC. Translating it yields CASSVAGTGYEQYF.